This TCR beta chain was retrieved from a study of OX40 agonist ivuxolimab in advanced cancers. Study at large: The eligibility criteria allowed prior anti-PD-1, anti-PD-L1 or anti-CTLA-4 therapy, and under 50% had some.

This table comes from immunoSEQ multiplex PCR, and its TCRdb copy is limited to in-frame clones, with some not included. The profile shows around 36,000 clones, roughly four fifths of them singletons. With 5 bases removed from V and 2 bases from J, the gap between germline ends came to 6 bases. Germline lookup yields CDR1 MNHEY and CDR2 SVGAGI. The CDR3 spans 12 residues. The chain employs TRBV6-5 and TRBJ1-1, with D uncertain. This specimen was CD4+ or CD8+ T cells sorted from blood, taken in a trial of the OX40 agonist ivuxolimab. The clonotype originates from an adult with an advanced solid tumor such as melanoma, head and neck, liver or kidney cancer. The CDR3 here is CASSVGNTEAFF. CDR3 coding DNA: TGTGCCAGCAGTGTGGGCAACACTGAAGCTTTCTTT.